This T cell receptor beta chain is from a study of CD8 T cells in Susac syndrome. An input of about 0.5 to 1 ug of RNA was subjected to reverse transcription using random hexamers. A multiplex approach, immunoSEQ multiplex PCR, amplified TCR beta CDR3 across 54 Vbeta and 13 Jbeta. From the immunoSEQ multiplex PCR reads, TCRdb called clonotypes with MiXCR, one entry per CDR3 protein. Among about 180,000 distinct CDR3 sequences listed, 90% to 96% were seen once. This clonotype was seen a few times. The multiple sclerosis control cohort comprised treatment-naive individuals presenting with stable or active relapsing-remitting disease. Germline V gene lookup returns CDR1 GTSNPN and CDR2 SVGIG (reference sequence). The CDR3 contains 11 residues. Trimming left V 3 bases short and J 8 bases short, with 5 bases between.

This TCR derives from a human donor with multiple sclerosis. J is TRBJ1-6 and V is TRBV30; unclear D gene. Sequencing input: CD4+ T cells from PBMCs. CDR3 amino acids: CAWRRDSPLHF. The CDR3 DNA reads TGTGCCTGGAGACGGGATTCACCCCTCCACTTT.